This is a list of T cell receptor beta chains from one sample in a study of blood T cells in healthy people across ages. TCRdb reprocessed the 5' RACE reads via MiXCR and lists one record per CDR3 protein. This sample has 540,000 or so distinct CDR3 sequences; less than 25% occur once, and the top ten carry under 9%. This sample was shared with a second study, whose subject was T cells of mothers and their children.

Specimen: blood. The receptors come from a boy aged 5 to 17 in good health. CDR3s leave out the opening cysteine and the closing phenylalanine or tryptophan. Fields, in order: V gene, J gene, CDR3 protein.

TRBV9,TRBJ1-6,ASSVRQDYNSPLH
TRBV14,TRBJ1-2,ASSQGSSRMYGYT
TRBV20-1,TRBJ2-3,SGQRRSTDTQY
TRBV9,TRBJ2-7,ASSVEAGSYEQY
TRBV27,TRBJ2-3,ASSSWTTDTQY
TRBV28,TRBJ2-7,ASGGNGGVSYEQY
TRBV18,TRBJ1-1,ASSRDRVEGAAF
TRBV2,TRBJ2-3,ASSDGGLGGDTQY
TRBV5-1,TRBJ2-7,ASSSLPPNNEQY
TRBV6-2/TRBV6-3,TRBJ2-3,ASNRPRDTDTQY
TRBV7-2,TRBJ2-5,ASSLAPAGGPNQETQY
TRBV7-2,-,ASSVRVTETQY
TRBV4-3,TRBJ2-1,ASSQDDLAGGVSYSYNEQF
TRBV6-2/TRBV6-3,TRBJ2-6,ASSGDSFSSGANVLT
TRBV4-3,TRBJ1-4,ASSQDETGEGKLF
TRBV7-9,TRBJ1-6,ASSLLWTDNSPLH
TRBV9,TRBJ2-7,ASSVVDGSSYEQY
TRBV18,TRBJ2-5,ASSPGAGTGPEETQY
TRBV28,TRBJ1-2,ASSDRVGYT
TRBV11-3,TRBJ1-2,ASSLPRAGYGYT
TRBV19,TRBJ2-5,ASSPDRNIRGETQY
TRBV28,TRBJ1-1,ASITLTGSTEAF
TRBV12-3/TRBV12-4,TRBJ2-5,ASAWDSGTQY
TRBV7-2,TRBJ1-4,ASSLGGGIEKLF
TRBV20-1,TRBJ2-4,SALRGASGKNIQY
TRBV7-9,TRBJ1-1,ASSLGGTGGLNTEAF
TRBV7-9,TRBJ1-2,ASSDTGFGYT
TRBV4-2,TRBJ2-5,ACSQTSGSVETQY
TRBV10-3,TRBJ1-4,AISTSTNEKLF
TRBV12-3/TRBV12-4,TRBJ2-7,ASSLSPEVHNSYEQY
TRBV15,TRBJ2-3,ATSRAFTDTQY
TRBV6-1,TRBJ2-4,ASNSGTAVSGGKNTQY
TRBV2,TRBJ2-3,ASSGMDGLAGGTSTDTQY
TRBV5-1,TRBJ2-3,ASSRESDGDTQY
TRBV7-2,TRBJ2-3,ASSPRTYNTDTQY
TRBV20-1,TRBJ1-2,SARGNRRNIYGYT
TRBV24-1,TRBJ2-5,ATSDLATDQETQY
TRBV14,-,ASSLSGGNRKTQY
TRBV15,TRBJ2-5,ATSRDTPGGEETQY
TRBV6-5,TRBJ1-5,ASSPLEQGRIAQPQH